These 15 T cell receptor beta chains share one sample of origin, sequenced in a study of OX40 agonist ivuxolimab in advanced cancers. This table comes from immunoSEQ multiplex PCR, and its TCRdb copy is limited to in-frame clones, with some not included. The repertoire includes roughly 58,000 clones, 80% to 90% of them detected once, and roughly 0.76% sits in the top ten. Sequenced material: CD4+ or CD8+ T cells sorted from blood, taken in a trial of the OX40 agonist ivuxolimab. The origin of the receptors is an adult with an advanced solid tumor such as melanoma, head and neck, liver or kidney cancer.

V and J are TRBV29-1 and TRBJ2-3; D is undetermined. In germline, CDR1 is SQVTM, CDR2 ANQGSEA. This CDR3 has 13 amino acids. V was pared by 7 bases and J by 1 base, with 12 bases between. The CDR3 bases are TGCAGCGACCGAATCGGAGGCACAGATACGCAGTATTTT. Protein product: CSDRIGGTDTQYF.

The J gene is TRBJ2-1, the V gene TRBV5-4, with no clear D. This CDR3 has 12 amino acids. Germline V gives CDR1 SGHNT, CDR2 YYREEE (reference sequence). The V end lost 3 bases, the J end lost 9 bases, and 10 bases lay between the germline ends. In DNA, the CDR3 is TGTGCCAGCAGCTCCCCCGGAACTGAGCAGTTCTTC. Amino acids: CASSSPGTEQFF.

The V call is TRBV28, the J call TRBJ2-5; D may be TRBD1 (6 bases). The germline V and J ends were trimmed by 2 bases and 1 base, with 8 bases remaining between them. This CDR3 region has 14 residues. Germline CDR1 reads MDHEN; CDR2 reads SYDVKM. CDR3: CASSLAGAQETQYF. The CDR3 nucleotides are TGTGCCAGCAGTTTAGCAGGGGCCCAAGAGACCCAGTACTTC. The full variable domain, completed using reference TRBV28 and TRBJ2-5, is DVKVTQSSRYLVKRTGEKVFLECVQDMDHENMFWYRQDPGLGLRLIYFSYDVKMKEKGDIPEGYSVSREKKERFSLILESASTNQTSMYLCASSLAGAQETQYFGPGTRLLVL.

The CDR3 DNA is TGTGCCAGCAGCTTACCATCGGGCGGCTACACCTTC. It yields the protein CASSLPSGGYTF. The V call is TRBV7-2, the J call TRBJ1-2; D is unresolved. This CDR3 has 12 residues. Per the germline V gene, CDR1 is SGHTA and CDR2 is FQGNSA. V lost 2 bases to trimming and J lost 8 bases, with 9 bases between them.

The chain recombines TRBV7-2 with TRBJ2-5; 8 nucleotides line up with TRBD1. The CDR3 covers 17 residues. CDR1 and CDR2 (germline): SGHTA, FQGNSA. J gave up 5 bases and V 5 bases, and 16 bases lay outside the gene matches. The CDR3 protein is CASSRTRGTGVWETQYF. Here the CDR3 DNA reads TGTGCCAGCAGCAGAACGAGAGGGACAGGTGTTTGGGAGACCCAGTACTTC.

J is TRBJ2-1 and V is TRBV11-2; D not certain. V dropped 1 base and J dropped 3 bases, with 7 bases sitting between them. Germline V lookup: CDR1 SGHAT, CDR2 FQNNGV. The CDR3 is 14 amino acids. The CDR3 sequence is CASSLAGNYNEQFF. The CDR3 DNA is TGTGCCAGCAGCTTAGCGGGTAACTACAATGAGCAGTTCTTC.

This chain uses TRBV9 with TRBJ2-6, with 8 bases matching TRBD2. This CDR3 has 18 residues. The germline V gene encodes CDR1 SGDLS and CDR2 YYNGEE. Unmatched junction bases numbered 11, after V lost 5 bases and J lost 1 base. This CDR3 reads CASRSTGGNPSGANVLTF. DNA of the CDR3: TGTGCCAGCAGAAGCACGGGGGGGAATCCGTCTGGGGCCAACGTCCTGACTTTC.

J is TRBJ1-2 and V is TRBV28; D gene uncertain. In germline, CDR1 is MDHEN, CDR2 SYDVKM. Trimming took 6 bases from V and 5 from J, leaving 19 bases between them. This CDR3 has 15 residues. The CDR3 coding sequence is TGTGCCAGCAGCTCCCCTAGTGATTCAGGATATGGCTACACCTTC. It codes for CASSSPSDSGYGYTF.

The J gene is TRBJ2-5, the V gene TRBV30; TRBD2 might be the D (6 bases). CDR1 is GTSNPN, CDR2 SVGIG, per germline (reference sequence). The V end lost 1 base, the J end lost 1 base, and 10 bases lay between the germline ends. This CDR3 region has 14 residues. Here the CDR3 DNA reads TGTGCCTGGAGTGGTGGCGGGACCCAAGAGACCCAGTACTTC. This gives the protein CAWSGGGTQETQYF. The full variable domain, with the rest looked up from reference TRBV30 and TRBJ2-5, is SQTIHQWPATLVQPVGSPLSLECTVEGTSNPNLYWYRQAAGRGLQLLFYSVGIGQISSEVPQNLSASRPQDRQFILSSKKLLLSDSGFYLCAWSGGGTQETQYFGPGTRLLVL.

The genes are TRBV27 and TRBJ2-1; 10 bases match TRBD2. The J segment lost 14 bases and the V segment lost 2 bases, leaving 6 bases of the junction unmatched. Looked up from germline, CDR1 is MNHEY and CDR2 is SMNVEV (reference sequence). CDR3 length: 13 residues. The CDR3 here is CASSLLAGVPEFF. Here the CDR3 DNA reads TGTGCCAGCAGTTTACTAGCGGGAGTTCCGGAGTTCTTC.

This chain connects TRBV11-2 to TRBJ2-1, with TRBD2 matching 9 bases. This CDR3 spans 15 amino acids. Germline V CDR1 and CDR2: SGHAT, FQNNGV. Losses at the gene ends were 6 bases for V and 7 bases for J; bases not matched to a gene: 10. CDR3: CASSRLGGRGNEQFF. In DNA form, the CDR3 reads TGTGCCAGCAGTCGCCTGGGCGGGAGGGGAAATGAGCAGTTCTTC.

J is TRBJ2-1 and V is TRBV30; D uncertain. The CDR3 totals 11 residues. The V end lost 4 bases, the J end lost 4 bases, and 5 bases lay between the germline ends. Germline CDR1 GTSNPN, CDR2 SVGIG (reference sequence). The DNA for the CDR3 is TGTGCCTGGAATAGGTACAATGAGCAGTTCTTC. Protein: CAWNRYNEQFF.

The table lists this clone with a few counts. V usage is TRBV27 and J usage is TRBJ2-3; 15 bases fit TRBD2. Per germline, CDR1 MNHEY and CDR2 SMNVEV (reference sequence). The ends lost 5 bases at V and 2 bases at J; junction bases unmatched: 5. CDR3 length: 17 residues. The DNA of the CDR3 is TGTGCCAGCAGTAGGGGACTAGCGGGAGGAGTCACAGATACGCAGTATTTT. Protein: CASSRGLAGGVTDTQYF.

The V gene is TRBV5-1, the J gene TRBJ2-2; D gene ambiguous. From germline, CDR1 is SGHRS and CDR2 YFSETQ. The CDR3 runs to 15 residues. The ends were cut back, 3 bases at V and 6 bases at J, with 15 bases in the middle. CDR3 nucleotide sequence: TGCGCCAGCAGCTACGAAAGTGGCGTATCCGGGGAGCTGTTTTTT. The encoded protein is CASSYESGVSGELFF.

The chain joins TRBV27 to TRBJ2-1, with 7 bases that match TRBD2. The V and J ends lost 9 bases and 8 bases, in that order; junction bases with no gene match: 16. This CDR3 comprises 15 residues. CDR1 MNHEY and CDR2 SMNVEV come from the germline V gene (reference sequence). The CDR3 DNA sequence: TGTGCCAGTTCCCTTTCGAGGGCGGGAGCCCATGAGCAGTTCTTC. Its protein product is CASSLSRAGAHEQFF.